The 11 T cell receptor beta chains in this list originate from one sample, sequenced in a study of technical replicates of blood from a handful of donors. Sequencing used immunoSEQ multiplex PCR; TCRdb keeps in-frame clones, though not all of them. Among approximately 81,000 clones listed, around 95% were seen once. Sequences were obtained from T cells isolated from PBMCs. These receptors originate from a human donor in good health.

V gene TRBV9 combines with J gene TRBJ2-1, with 15 bases fitting TRBD2. The V gene's germline CDR1 is SGDLS and CDR2 YYNGEE. The CDR3 totals 15 residues. Trimming took 0 bases from V and 8 from J; bases not matched to a gene: 0. CDR3 protein: CASSVGTSGRDEQFF. Here the CDR3 DNA reads TGTGCCAGCAGCGTAGGGACTAGCGGGAGGGATGAGCAGTTCTTC.

The chain recombines TRBV4-2 with TRBJ2-5, with a possible D match to TRBD2 (6 bases). Trimming pared 4 bases from V and 5 bases from J, leaving 20 bases between. Germline CDR1 reads LGHNA; CDR2 reads YNFKEQ. The CDR3 is made up of 16 amino acids. This CDR3 is CASSPTFGGSEETQYF. In DNA form, the CDR3 reads TGTGCCAGCAGCCCCACTTTCGGGGGATCCGAGGAGACCCAGTACTTC.

The chain combines TRBV2 with TRBJ1-5; 7 nucleotides agree with TRBD1. CDR1 is SNHLY, CDR2 FYNNEI, per germline. The length of the CDR3 is 16 residues. V dropped 5 bases and J dropped 2; count of bases not matched to a gene: 9. CDR3 coding DNA: TGTGCCAGCAGTCATGACAGGGTGAAAGGCAATCAGCCCCAGCATTTT. It yields the protein CASSHDRVKGNQPQHF.

V gene TRBV9 combines with J gene TRBJ2-7, with 14 bases aligning to TRBD2. The germline gives CDR1 SGDLS, CDR2 YYNGEE. The length of the CDR3 is 16 residues. The J segment lost 4 bases and the V segment lost 2 bases, leaving 5 bases of the junction unmatched. CDR3 loop: CASSVGTSGSVYEQYF. Written as DNA, the CDR3 is TGTGCCAGCAGCGTGGGGACTAGCGGGAGCGTATACGAGCAGTACTTC.

V and J are TRBV4-1 and TRBJ2-7; 8 nucleotides align to TRBD2. Germline V CDR1 and CDR2: MGHRA, YSYEKL. The CDR3 runs to 14 residues. Trimming removed 6 bases from V and 3 bases from J; junction bases left unmatched: 7. The CDR3 reads CASRPTGTSYEQYF. The DNA for the CDR3 is TGCGCCAGCAGACCCACCGGGACTAGCTACGAGCAGTACTTC.

The gene calls are TRBV4-3 and TRBJ2-7; TRBD2 agrees at 10 bases. With V trimmed by 1 base and J by 0 bases, 0 bases remained unmatched. The CDR3 totals 15 residues. Germline CDR1 and CDR2: LGHNA and YSLEER. The CDR3 nucleotides are TGCGCCAGCAGCCAAGCTAGCGGGAGCTCCTACGAGCAGTACTTC. Translation gives CASSQASGSSYEQYF.

The chain links TRBV11-2 to TRBJ2-7; D possibly corresponds to TRBD2 (6 bases). This CDR3 comprises 15 residues. Trimming shortened V by 5 bases and J by 0 bases, and 14 bases separated the two germline ends. From germline, CDR1 is SGHAT and CDR2 FQNNGV. The CDR3 DNA is TGTGCCAGCAGCGCCGGTGGGACTTTCTCCTACGAGCAGTACTTC. It specifies CASSAGGTFSYEQYF.

The chain uses TRBV10-3 and TRBJ2-5; 7 bases fit TRBD1. Germline V CDR1 and CDR2: ENHRY, SYGVKD. This CDR3 spans 14 amino acids. The V segment lost 2 bases and the J segment 2 bases; nucleotides outside the gene matches: 2. The CDR3 DNA follows: TGTGCCATCAGTGAGGGGGGACAGCAAGAGACCCAGTACTTC. Residues: CAISEGGQQETQYF.

This sequence joins TRBV27 and TRBJ2-1; the D gene is possibly TRBD1 (6 bases). This CDR3 is built from 11 residues. V lost 7 bases and J lost 6, with 7 bases in between. Germline assignment: CDR1 MNHEY and CDR2 SMNVEV (reference sequence). The CDR3 region is CASKTGNEQFF. In DNA form, the CDR3 reads TGTGCCAGCAAGACAGGCAATGAGCAGTTCTTC.

The V gene is TRBV7-9, the J gene TRBJ1-1, with D possibly being TRBD1 (5 bases). V dropped 4 bases and J dropped 1 base, with 13 bases sitting between them. The germline V gene has CDR1 SEHNR and CDR2 FQNEAQ (reference sequence). The length of the CDR3 is 15 residues. This chain's CDR3 is CASSWALGGNTEAFF. CDR3 in DNA: TGTGCCAGCAGCTGGGCTTTGGGGGGGAACACTGAAGCTTTCTTT.

This sequence joins TRBV30 and TRBJ1-1; no clear D. Germline V gene data show CDR1 as GTSNPN and CDR2 as SVGIG (reference sequence). This CDR3 is built from 13 residues. V was shortened by 1 base and J by 3 bases, with 9 bases between the two germline ends. In DNA, the CDR3 is TGTGCCTGGAGTGCAACGGCGGACACTGAAGCTTTCTTT. Translation: CAWSATADTEAFF.